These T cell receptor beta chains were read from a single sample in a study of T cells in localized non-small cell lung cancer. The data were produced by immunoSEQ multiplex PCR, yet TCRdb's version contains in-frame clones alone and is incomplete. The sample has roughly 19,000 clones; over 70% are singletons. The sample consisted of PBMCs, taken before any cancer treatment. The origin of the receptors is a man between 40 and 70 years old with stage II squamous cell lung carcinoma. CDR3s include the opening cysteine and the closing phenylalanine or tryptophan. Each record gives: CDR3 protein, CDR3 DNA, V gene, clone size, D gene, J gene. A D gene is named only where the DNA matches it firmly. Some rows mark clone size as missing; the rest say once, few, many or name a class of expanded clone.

CDR3aa: CASRLGQQETQYF
CDR3nt: TGTGCCAGCAGATTGGGACAGCAAGAGACCCAGTACTTC
v_gene: TRBV6-1
abundance: .
d_gene: TRBD1
j_gene: TRBJ2-5

CDR3aa: CASSLASAGEAFF
CDR3nt: TGTGCCAGCAGCTTGGCGAGTGCAGGTGAAGCTTTCTTT
v_gene: TRBV5-6
abundance: .
d_gene: .
j_gene: TRBJ1-1

CDR3aa: CASSPGRTDTQYF
CDR3nt: TGTGCCAGCAGCCCTGGACGGACAGATACGCAGTATTTT
v_gene: TRBV5-6
abundance: .
d_gene: .
j_gene: TRBJ2-3

CDR3aa: CASNWESSYNEQFF
CDR3nt: TGTGCCAGCAATTGGGAAAGCTCCTACAATGAGCAGTTCTTC
v_gene: TRBV2
abundance: .
d_gene: .
j_gene: TRBJ2-1

CDR3aa: CASSIASSEAFF
CDR3nt: TGTGCCAGTAGTATAGCCAGTAGTGAAGCTTTCTTT
v_gene: TRBV19
abundance: once
d_gene: .
j_gene: TRBJ1-1

CDR3aa: CASSDQGAITDTQYF
CDR3nt: TGTGCCAGCAGTGATCAGGGGGCAATCACAGATACGCAGTATTTT
v_gene: TRBV6-1
abundance: .
d_gene: TRBD1
j_gene: TRBJ2-3

CDR3aa: CASSNRTGSSYNSPLHF
CDR3nt: TGTGCCAGCAGCAATCGGACAGGGAGCTCCTATAATTCACCCCTCCACTTT
v_gene: TRBV21-1
abundance: .
d_gene: .
j_gene: TRBJ1-6

CDR3aa: CSVEQTGGDEKLFF
CDR3nt: TGCAGCGTTGAGCAGACAGGGGGCGATGAAAAACTGTTTTTT
v_gene: TRBV29-1
abundance: .
d_gene: TRBD1
j_gene: TRBJ1-4

CDR3aa: CAISESFRTGDNEQFF
CDR3nt: TGTGCCATCAGTGAGTCCTTTAGGACAGGGGACAATGAGCAGTTCTTC
v_gene: TRBV10-3
abundance: .
d_gene: TRBD1
j_gene: TRBJ2-1

CDR3aa: CASSLGWDTIYF
CDR3nt: TGTGCCAGCAGCTTGGGATGGGACACCATATATTTT
v_gene: TRBV5-8
abundance: .
d_gene: .
j_gene: TRBJ1-3

CDR3aa: CASRASRTGGDNSPLHF
CDR3nt: TGTGCCAGTAGAGCCTCACGGACAGGGGGCGATAATTCACCCCTCCACTTT
v_gene: TRBV19
abundance: .
d_gene: TRBD1
j_gene: TRBJ1-6

CDR3aa: CASSVATSLYNEQFF
CDR3nt: TGTGCCAGCAGCGTAGCAACTAGCCTCTACAATGAGCAGTTCTTC
v_gene: TRBV9
abundance: once
d_gene: .
j_gene: TRBJ2-1

CDR3aa: CASSRDGPYEQYF
CDR3nt: TGTGCCAGTTCGAGGGACGGACCCTACGAGCAGTACTTC
v_gene: TRBV19
abundance: few
d_gene: .
j_gene: TRBJ2-7

CDR3aa: CASSLGRGNTEAFF
CDR3nt: TGTGCCAGCAGCCTTGGGCGAGGGAACACTGAAGCTTTCTTT
v_gene: TRBV7-3
abundance: .
d_gene: .
j_gene: TRBJ1-1

CDR3aa: CASSEETGVNSPLHF
CDR3nt: TGTGCCAGCAGTGAGGAAACAGGGGTTAACTCACCCCTCCACTTT
v_gene: TRBV25-1
abundance: .
d_gene: TRBD1
j_gene: TRBJ1-6

CDR3aa: CASRRLAGGDNEQFF
CDR3nt: TGTGCCAGCAGGCGACTAGCTGGCGGGGACAATGAGCAGTTCTTC
v_gene: TRBV27
abundance: .
d_gene: TRBD2
j_gene: TRBJ2-1

CDR3aa: CASSWNVYGYTF
CDR3nt: TGTGCCAGCAGCTGGAATGTTTATGGCTACACCTTC
v_gene: TRBV7-9
abundance: .
d_gene: .
j_gene: TRBJ1-2

CDR3aa: CASSDDRGPGTEAFF
CDR3nt: TGTGCCAGCAGTGATGACAGGGGGCCTGGCACTGAAGCTTTCTTT
v_gene: TRBV25-1
abundance: once
d_gene: TRBD1
j_gene: TRBJ1-1

CDR3aa: CASSSGTVRHEQYF
CDR3nt: TGCGCCAGCAGCTCCGGGACAGTACGTCACGAGCAGTACTTC
v_gene: TRBV5-1
abundance: .
d_gene: TRBD1
j_gene: TRBJ2-7

CDR3aa: CASSGPWDRGRAFF
CDR3nt: TGTGCCAGCAGTGGGCCCTGGGACAGGGGTCGAGCTTTCTTT
v_gene: TRBV2
abundance: .
d_gene: TRBD1
j_gene: TRBJ1-1

CDR3aa: CASSQVADSNYGYTF
CDR3nt: TGCGCCAGCAGCCAAGTTGCGGACAGCAACTATGGCTACACCTTC
v_gene: TRBV4-3
abundance: .
d_gene: .
j_gene: TRBJ1-2

CDR3aa: CASSPGMGTEAFF
CDR3nt: TGTGCCAGTAGTCCAGGGATGGGCACTGAAGCTTTCTTT
v_gene: TRBV19
abundance: .
d_gene: .
j_gene: TRBJ1-1

CDR3aa: CATSRGLARYGEQFF
CDR3nt: TGTGCCACCAGCAGAGGACTAGCGAGATATGGTGAGCAGTTCTTC
v_gene: TRBV15
abundance: .
d_gene: TRBD2
j_gene: TRBJ2-1

CDR3aa: CASSADRANYGYTF
CDR3nt: TGTGCCAGCAGTGCGGACAGGGCGAACTATGGCTACACCTTC
v_gene: TRBV28
abundance: once
d_gene: TRBD1
j_gene: TRBJ1-2

CDR3aa: CASSLTGKNNEQFF
CDR3nt: TGCGCCAGCAGCCTGACAGGGAAGAACAATGAGCAGTTCTTC
v_gene: TRBV4-3
abundance: once
d_gene: TRBD1
j_gene: TRBJ2-1

CDR3aa: CASSLGANTIYF
CDR3nt: TGTGCCAGCAGCTTAGGCGCAAACACCATATATTTT
v_gene: TRBV7-9
abundance: .
d_gene: .
j_gene: TRBJ1-3

CDR3aa: CATNPGTPYGYTF
CDR3nt: TGTGCCACCAACCCCGGGACACCCTATGGCTACACCTTC
v_gene: TRBV6-5
abundance: .
d_gene: .
j_gene: TRBJ1-2

CDR3aa: CASSLNLGELFF
CDR3nt: TGTGCCAGCAGCTTAAATCTAGGGGAGCTGTTTTTT
v_gene: TRBV11-2
abundance: .
d_gene: .
j_gene: TRBJ2-2

CDR3aa: CASTLTTMKGYTF
CDR3nt: TGTGCCAGCACTTTAACGACGATGAAAGGCTACACCTTC
v_gene: TRBV6-6
abundance: .
d_gene: .
j_gene: TRBJ1-2

CDR3aa: CASSLGIGTESNTGELFF
CDR3nt: TGTGCCAGCAGCTTAGGGATAGGGACCGAATCGAACACCGGGGAGCTGTTTTTT
v_gene: TRBV11-3
abundance: .
d_gene: .
j_gene: TRBJ2-2

CDR3aa: CASSGQNEQFF
CDR3nt: TGTGCCAGCTCCGGGCAAAATGAGCAGTTCTTC
v_gene: TRBV6-1
abundance: medium-sized
d_gene: .
j_gene: TRBJ2-1

CDR3aa: CASSPRQGVSYEQYF
CDR3nt: TGTGCCAGCAGCCCCCGCCAGGGGGTTTCCTACGAGCAGTACTTC
v_gene: TRBV7-9
abundance: .
d_gene: TRBD1
j_gene: TRBJ2-7

CDR3aa: CASSVSNQPQHF
CDR3nt: TGTGCCAGCAGTGTGAGCAATCAGCCCCAGCATTTT
v_gene: TRBV6-5
abundance: .
d_gene: .
j_gene: TRBJ1-5

CDR3aa: CASSLQGANQPQHF
CDR3nt: TGTGCCAGCAGCTTGCAGGGGGCCAATCAGCCCCAGCATTTT
v_gene: TRBV5-4
abundance: .
d_gene: TRBD1
j_gene: TRBJ1-5

CDR3aa: CASSEARGYTF
CDR3nt: TGTGCCAGCAGTGAAGCGCGAGGCTACACCTTC
v_gene: TRBV6-5
abundance: .
d_gene: .
j_gene: TRBJ1-2

CDR3aa: CASSIRGPGSNQPQHF
CDR3nt: TGTGCCAGTAGTATCCGCGGCCCGGGGAGCAATCAGCCCCAGCATTTT
v_gene: TRBV19
abundance: .
d_gene: .
j_gene: TRBJ1-5

CDR3aa: CASTPTGGLGSGNTIYF
CDR3nt: TGTGCCAGTACGCCGACAGGGGGCCTCGGTTCTGGAAACACCATATATTTT
v_gene: TRBV19
abundance: .
d_gene: TRBD1
j_gene: TRBJ1-3

CDR3aa: CASSLDVTPYGYTF
CDR3nt: TGTGCCAGCAGCTTAGACGTCACACCCTATGGCTACACCTTC
v_gene: TRBV7-9
abundance: .
d_gene: .
j_gene: TRBJ1-2

CDR3aa: CASSTTSRSSYEQYF
CDR3nt: TGTGCCAGCAGCACTACTAGCCGGAGCTCCTACGAGCAGTACTTC
v_gene: TRBV7-2
abundance: .
d_gene: .
j_gene: TRBJ2-7